These T cell receptor beta chains were read from a single sample in a study of T-cell reconstitution after alpha-beta-depleted transplantation in children. TCRdb redid the calling of the PCR reads with MiXCR, one entry per CDR3 protein. The data contain about 980,000 distinct CDR3 sequences, roughly 29% of them singletons. The sequenced sample was PBMCs, mostly from graft donor cells, obtained 360 days after TCRalphabeta/CD19-depleted stem cell transplant. All receptors derive from a boy under two years old who had a stem cell transplant for SCID, so the T cells may come from the graft donor. Each CDR3 is given with its conserved first and last residue. Fields, in order: V gene, clone size, D gene, J gene, CDR3 protein, CDR3 DNA. A D gene is named only where the DNA matches it firmly. A row's size may be missing; if present it is once, few, many or a size class.

v_gene: TRBV7-9; abundance: few; d_gene: -; j_gene: TRBJ1-6; CDR3aa: CASSLTNSPLHF; CDR3nt: TGTGCCAGCAGCTTAACTAATTCACCCCTCCACTTT
v_gene: TRBV6-1; abundance: -; d_gene: TRBD1; j_gene: TRBJ1-3; CDR3aa: CASSRGDRSNTIYF; CDR3nt: TGTGCCAGCAGTCGGGGGGACAGATCAAACACCATATATTTT
v_gene: TRBV5-1; abundance: -; d_gene: TRBD2; j_gene: TRBJ2-5; CDR3aa: CASRPSGGVETQYF; CDR3nt: TGCGCCAGCAGACCGAGCGGGGGGGTGGAGACCCAGTACTTC
v_gene: TRBV6-2/TRBV6-3; abundance: -; d_gene: -; j_gene: TRBJ1-5; CDR3aa: CASRGEGNQPQHF; CDR3nt: TGTGCCAGCAGAGGCGAGGGGAATCAGCCCCAGCATTTT
v_gene: TRBV10-3; abundance: few; d_gene: TRBD1; j_gene: TRBJ2-7; CDR3aa: CAISESQGATYEQYF; CDR3nt: TGTGCCATCAGTGAGTCTCAGGGGGCAACCTACGAGCAGTACTTC
v_gene: TRBV4-1; abundance: -; d_gene: -; j_gene: TRBJ1-2; CDR3aa: CASSQSGDGGYTF; CDR3nt: TGCGCCAGCAGCCAATCCGGGGACGGTGGCTACACCTTC
v_gene: TRBV7-2; abundance: -; d_gene: TRBD2; j_gene: TRBJ2-7; CDR3aa: CASSSWTSGGFYEQYF; CDR3nt: TGTGCCAGCAGCTCCTGGACTAGCGGGGGGTTCTACGAGCAGTACTTC
v_gene: TRBV7-2; abundance: few; d_gene: TRBD2; j_gene: TRBJ2-7; CDR3aa: CASSLVTLAGEQYF; CDR3nt: TGTGCCAGCAGCTTAGTGACGCTAGCGGGCGAGCAGTACTTC
v_gene: TRBV2; abundance: few; d_gene: -; j_gene: TRBJ2-1; CDR3aa: CASSEAGLEKQFF; CDR3nt: TGTGCCAGCAGTGAAGCTGGGCTTGAAAAGCAGTTCTTC
v_gene: TRBV7-2; abundance: many; d_gene: TRBD1; j_gene: TRBJ2-7; CDR3aa: CASSSGQLDYEQYF; CDR3nt: TGTGCCAGCAGCTCGGGACAGCTAGACTACGAGCAGTACTTC
v_gene: TRBV12-3/TRBV12-4; abundance: few; d_gene: -; j_gene: TRBJ1-1; CDR3aa: CASSPERMNTEAFF; CDR3nt: TGTGCCAGCAGCCCGGAACGCATGAACACTGAAGCTTTCTTT
v_gene: TRBV29-1; abundance: few; d_gene: TRBD1; j_gene: TRBJ1-4; CDR3aa: CSVRQGAQGKLFF; CDR3nt: TGCAGCGTTCGACAGGGGGCGCAAGGAAAACTGTTTTTT
v_gene: TRBV27; abundance: -; d_gene: TRBD1; j_gene: TRBJ2-5; CDR3aa: CASRPTGGWLETQYF; CDR3nt: TGTGCCAGCAGACCTACAGGGGGCTGGCTGGAGACCCAGTACTTC
v_gene: TRBV10-3; abundance: -; d_gene: TRBD2; j_gene: TRBJ2-3; CDR3aa: CAISDVSGGAGHTQYF; CDR3nt: TGTGCCATCAGTGATGTTAGCGGGGGGGCCGGGCATACGCAGTATTTT
v_gene: TRBV25-1; abundance: few; d_gene: TRBD1; j_gene: TRBJ1-1; CDR3aa: CASQRQGTATEAFF; CDR3nt: TGTGCCAGCCAACGACAGGGGACGGCCACTGAAGCTTTCTTT
v_gene: TRBV12-3/TRBV12-4; abundance: -; d_gene: -; j_gene: TRBJ2-2; CDR3aa: CASRGINTGELFF; CDR3nt: TGTGCCAGCCGGGGGATCAACACCGGGGAGCTGTTTTTT
v_gene: TRBV5-1; abundance: many; d_gene: TRBD1; j_gene: TRBJ2-7; CDR3aa: CASSRGQGYSYEQYF; CDR3nt: TGCGCCAGCAGCCGAGGACAGGGCTACTCCTACGAGCAGTACTTC
v_gene: TRBV19; abundance: once; d_gene: -; j_gene: TRBJ2-7; CDR3aa: CASSILGLKDGVYEQYF; CDR3nt: TGTGCCAGTAGTATTTTGGGGTTAAAGGACGGAGTCTACGAGCAGTACTTC
v_gene: TRBV29-1; abundance: -; d_gene: -; j_gene: TRBJ2-1; CDR3aa: CSAYGATYNEQFF; CDR3nt: TGCAGCGCCTACGGGGCGACCTACAATGAGCAGTTCTTC
v_gene: TRBV18; abundance: -; d_gene: -; j_gene: TRBJ2-2; CDR3aa: CASSTETGSTGELFF; CDR3nt: TGTGCCAGCTCAACGGAAACAGGGTCCACCGGGGAGCTGTTTTTT
v_gene: TRBV12-3/TRBV12-4; abundance: -; d_gene: TRBD1; j_gene: TRBJ1-3; CDR3aa: CASSLGQGNRNTIYF; CDR3nt: TGTGCCAGCAGTTTGGGACAGGGAAATCGAAACACCATATATTTT
v_gene: TRBV12-3/TRBV12-4; abundance: few; d_gene: TRBD2; j_gene: TRBJ2-1; CDR3aa: CASSLALTSGGAGEQFF; CDR3nt: TGTGCCAGCAGTTTAGCTCTGACTAGCGGGGGGGCAGGTGAGCAGTTCTTC
v_gene: TRBV27; abundance: few; d_gene: -; j_gene: TRBJ2-1; CDR3aa: CASSWGGRPNEQFF; CDR3nt: TGTGCCAGCAGTTGGGGGGGGCGACCCAATGAGCAGTTCTTC
v_gene: TRBV9; abundance: few; d_gene: -; j_gene: TRBJ2-3; CDR3aa: CASSPTPADTQYF; CDR3nt: TGTGCCAGCAGCCCAACACCGGCGGATACGCAGTATTTT